This TCR beta chain stems from a study of blood T cell repertoires in COVID-19. Study-level information: From T cells, B-cell-depleted T cells, or PBMCs came the material, which was cDNA or gDNA.

Trimming at V came to 1 base and at J to 5 bases, leaving 8 bases not matched to a gene. CDR1 and CDR2 (germline): MGHRA, YSYEKL. There are 16 residues in the CDR3. How the authors handled the data: Amplification of reference gene primers was used by the study to estimate nucleated cell counts. TCRdb's copy holds only in-frame clones and misses some; the assay was immunoSEQ multiplex PCR. V, J and clone size are taken as reported in that table, and D and trimming were inferred from the DNA itself. Here the sample spans roughly 290,000 clones, around nine tenths being singletons. Cohort assignment relied on participant-reported clinical history. Recovery meant two consecutive negative NP/OP PCR tests, professional clearance, or resolved symptoms.

Sequenced input: PBMCs or T cells enriched from blood (not recorded which). This chain uses TRBV4-1 with TRBJ2-4; 7 bases match TRBD2. The source of this sequence is a woman between 40 and 55 years old who had recovered from COVID-19. In DNA, the CDR3 is TGCGCCAGCAGCCAAGGGGGAGGGCCCTTTCAAAACATTCAGTACTTC. It translates to CASSQGGGPFQNIQYF.